This TCR beta chain was recovered during a study of blood T cells in healthy people across ages. Findings and limits, study-wide: Donor CMV infection status was unknown, possibly confounding age-related changes in expanded clonotypes.

The germline V gene encodes CDR1 SNHLY and CDR2 FYNNEI. V was clipped by 2 bases and J by 3 bases, with 12 bases between them. The CDR3 length is 15 residues. Comments on this clonotype: As yet, its antigen is unknown.

Each individual donor underwent a draw of around 9.8 milliliters of peripheral blood. The authors ran a second PCR of 7 to 11 cycles using a sample-barcoded 5' primer and a J-beta primer mix. TCRdb itself ran the 5' RACE reads through MiXCR, one entry per CDR3 protein. The sample holds more than 1 million distinct CDR3 sequences, roughly 45% seen once. This TCR derives from a woman aged 55-70 years in good health. The gene calls are TRBV2 and TRBJ2-3; either TRBD1 or TRBD2 may supply D (5 bases each). Sequenced material: blood. In DNA, the CDR3 is TGTGCCAGCAGTGAAAAGGGACGGGCTACAGATACGCAGTATTTT. The encoded protein is CASSEKGRATDTQYF.